Many counts were recorded for the clone carrying this TCR beta chain. The antigen is not known. The data derive from a study of neurological immune-mediated disorders. Findings and limits, study-wide: There were no CDR3 amino acid sequences shared by expanded clones across subjects, a result suggesting private repertoires in all groups.

2 million unsorted PBMCs were stored in RNAlater at -80 °C before RNA extraction. CDR1 and CDR2 (germline): SGHTA, FQGNSA. V lost 1 base and J lost 5, with 6 bases in between. The CDR3 spans 12 residues. MiXCR, applied by TCRdb to the 5' RACE reads, yields one record per CDR3 protein. The sample records approximately 23,000 distinct CDR3 sequences, under 11% being singletons. This receptor was obtained from a woman aged 60-75 years with HTLV-1-associated myelopathy (HAM/TSP). Sequenced: PBMCs. This chain uses TRBV7-2 with TRBJ2-7, with D hard to call. This CDR3 is CASSLGDNEQYF. CDR3 DNA: TGTGCCAGCAGCTTAGGGGATAACGAGCAGTACTTC.